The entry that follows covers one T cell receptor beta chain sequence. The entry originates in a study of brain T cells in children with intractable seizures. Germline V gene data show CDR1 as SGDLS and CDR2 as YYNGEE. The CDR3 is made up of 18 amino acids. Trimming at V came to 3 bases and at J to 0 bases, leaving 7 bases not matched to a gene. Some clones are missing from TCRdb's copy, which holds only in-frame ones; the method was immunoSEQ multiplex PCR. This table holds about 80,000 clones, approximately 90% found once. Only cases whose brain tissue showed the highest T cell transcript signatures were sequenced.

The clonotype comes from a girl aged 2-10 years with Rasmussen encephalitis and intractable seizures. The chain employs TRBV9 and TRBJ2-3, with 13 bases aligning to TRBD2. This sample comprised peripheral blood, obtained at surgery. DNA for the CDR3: TGTGCCAGCAGCGCCGGGACTAGCGGGATTCCTAGCACAGATACGCAGTATTTT. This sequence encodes CASSAGTSGIPSTDTQYF.